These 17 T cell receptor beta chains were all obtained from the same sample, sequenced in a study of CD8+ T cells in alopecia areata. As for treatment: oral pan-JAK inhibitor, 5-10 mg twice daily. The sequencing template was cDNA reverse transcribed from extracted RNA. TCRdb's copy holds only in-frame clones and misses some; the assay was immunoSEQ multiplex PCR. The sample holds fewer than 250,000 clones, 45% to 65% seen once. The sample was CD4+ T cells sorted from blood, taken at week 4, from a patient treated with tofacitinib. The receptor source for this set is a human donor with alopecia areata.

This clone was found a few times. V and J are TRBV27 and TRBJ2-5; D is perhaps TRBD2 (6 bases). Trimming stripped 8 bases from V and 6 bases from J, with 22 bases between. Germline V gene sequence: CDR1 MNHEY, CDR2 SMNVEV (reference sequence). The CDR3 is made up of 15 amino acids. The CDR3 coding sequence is TGTGCCAGCGCCACCGGGGAGAAGGCGGGGAAGACCCAGTACTTC. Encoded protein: CASATGEKAGKTQYF.

The CDR3 coding sequence is TGCGCCAGCAGCGTCCTGCCGGGGTTAGCGGGAGACTACGAGCAGTACTTC. It encodes CASSVLPGLAGDYEQYF. The chain combines TRBV5-1 with TRBJ2-7; the match to TRBD2 covers 9 bases. Germline CDR1 reads SGHRS; CDR2 reads YFSETQ. Trimming took 4 bases from V and 3 from J; bases not matched to a gene: 14. This CDR3 comprises 17 residues. Drawing the rest from reference TRBV5-1 and TRBJ2-7, the complete variable domain is KAGVTQTPRYLIKTRGQQVTLSCSPISGHRSVSWYQQTPGQGLQFLFEYFSETQRNKGNFPGRFSGRQFSNSRSEMNVSTLELGDSALYLCASSVLPGLAGDYEQYFGPGTRLTVT.

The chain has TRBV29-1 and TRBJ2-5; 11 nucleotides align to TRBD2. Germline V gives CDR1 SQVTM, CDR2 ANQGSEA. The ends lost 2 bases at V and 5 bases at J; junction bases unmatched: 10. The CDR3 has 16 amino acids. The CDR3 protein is CSVELGSGRAGETQYF. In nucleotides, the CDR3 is TGCAGCGTTGAACTAGGTAGCGGGAGGGCCGGGGAGACCCAGTACTTC.

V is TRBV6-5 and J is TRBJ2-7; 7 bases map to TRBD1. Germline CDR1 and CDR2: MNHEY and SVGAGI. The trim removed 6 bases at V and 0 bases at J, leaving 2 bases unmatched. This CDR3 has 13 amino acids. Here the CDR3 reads CASRRQGSYEQYF. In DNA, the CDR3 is TGTGCCAGCAGGAGACAGGGCTCCTACGAGCAGTACTTC.

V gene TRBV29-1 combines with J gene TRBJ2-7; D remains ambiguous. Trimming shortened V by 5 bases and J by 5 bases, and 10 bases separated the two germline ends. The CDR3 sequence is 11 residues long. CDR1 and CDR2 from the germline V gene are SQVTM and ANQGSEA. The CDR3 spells CSVSSSHEQYF. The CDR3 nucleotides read TGCAGCGTTAGCAGTTCCCACGAGCAGTACTTC.

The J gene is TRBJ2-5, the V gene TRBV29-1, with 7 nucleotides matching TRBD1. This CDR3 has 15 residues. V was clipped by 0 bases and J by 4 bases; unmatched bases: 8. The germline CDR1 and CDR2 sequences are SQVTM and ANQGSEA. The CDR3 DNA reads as TGCAGCGTTGAAGATCGACAGGGCCCTAGAGAGACCCAGTACTTC. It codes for CSVEDRQGPRETQYF.

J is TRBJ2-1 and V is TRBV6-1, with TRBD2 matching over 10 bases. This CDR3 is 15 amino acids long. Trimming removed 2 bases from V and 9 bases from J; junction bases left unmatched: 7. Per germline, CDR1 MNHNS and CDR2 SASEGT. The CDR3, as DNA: TGTGCCAGCAGTGAACCGTTAGTAGCGGGAGGTGAGCAGTTCTTC. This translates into CASSEPLVAGGEQFF.

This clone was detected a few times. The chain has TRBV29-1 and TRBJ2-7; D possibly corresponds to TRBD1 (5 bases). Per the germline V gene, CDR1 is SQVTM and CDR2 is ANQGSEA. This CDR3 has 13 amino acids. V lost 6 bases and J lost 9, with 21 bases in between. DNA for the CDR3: TGCAGCGTGAGATACATCGCATCACAGGTGCAGTACTTC. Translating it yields CSVRYIASQVQYF.

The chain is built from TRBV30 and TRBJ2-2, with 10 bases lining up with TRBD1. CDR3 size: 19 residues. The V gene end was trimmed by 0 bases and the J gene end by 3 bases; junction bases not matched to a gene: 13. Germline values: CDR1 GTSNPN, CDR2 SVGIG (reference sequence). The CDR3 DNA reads TGTGCCTGGAGTGTACGGGACAGGGGCCACCCCTTGGACACCGGGGAGCTGTTTTTT. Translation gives CAWSVRDRGHPLDTGELFF.

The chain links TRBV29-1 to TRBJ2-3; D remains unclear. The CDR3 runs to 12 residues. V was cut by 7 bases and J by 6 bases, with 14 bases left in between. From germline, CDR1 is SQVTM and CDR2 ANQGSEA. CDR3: CSGRPVVDTQYF. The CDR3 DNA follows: TGCAGCGGGCGGCCGGTGGTCGATACGCAGTATTTT.

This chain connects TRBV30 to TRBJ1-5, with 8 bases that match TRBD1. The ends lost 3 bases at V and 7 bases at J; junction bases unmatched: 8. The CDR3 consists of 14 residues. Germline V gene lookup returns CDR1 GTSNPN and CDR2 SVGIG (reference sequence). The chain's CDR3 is CAWSRTGIHQPQHF. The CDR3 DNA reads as TGTGCCTGGAGCAGGACAGGGATACACCAGCCCCAGCATTTT.

The CDR3 spells CSVASDANEQFF. In DNA form, the CDR3 reads TGCAGCGTTGCGTCAGATGCCAATGAGCAGTTCTTC. V usage is TRBV29-1 and J usage is TRBJ2-1; unclear D gene. V was pared by 4 bases and J by 6 bases, with 10 bases between. The CDR3 covers 12 residues. Germline assignment: CDR1 SQVTM and CDR2 ANQGSEA.

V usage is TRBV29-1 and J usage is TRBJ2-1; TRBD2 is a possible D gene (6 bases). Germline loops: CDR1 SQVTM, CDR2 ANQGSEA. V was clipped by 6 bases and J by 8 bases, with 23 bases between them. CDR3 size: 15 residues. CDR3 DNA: TGCAGCGTGGGCTGGCGGGACCCCTCTTACGATGAGCAGTTCTTC. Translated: CSVGWRDPSYDEQFF.

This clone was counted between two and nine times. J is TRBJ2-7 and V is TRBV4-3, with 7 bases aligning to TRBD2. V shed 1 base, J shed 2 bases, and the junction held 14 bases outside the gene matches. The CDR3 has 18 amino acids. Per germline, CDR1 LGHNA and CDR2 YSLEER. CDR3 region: CASSQGAIGTTNPYEQYF. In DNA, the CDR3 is TGCGCCAGCAGCCAAGGAGCCATCGGGACTACCAATCCCTACGAGCAGTACTTC.

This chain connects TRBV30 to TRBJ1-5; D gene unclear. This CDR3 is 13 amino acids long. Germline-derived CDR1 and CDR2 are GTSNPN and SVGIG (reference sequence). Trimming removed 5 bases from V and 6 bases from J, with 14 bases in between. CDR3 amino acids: CAWQAEIGQPQHF. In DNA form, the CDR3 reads TGTGCCTGGCAGGCAGAGATCGGTCAGCCCCAGCATTTT.

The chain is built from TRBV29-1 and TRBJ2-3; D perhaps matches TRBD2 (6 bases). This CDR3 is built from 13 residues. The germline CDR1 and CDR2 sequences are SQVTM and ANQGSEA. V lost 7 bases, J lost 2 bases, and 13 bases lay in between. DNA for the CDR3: TGCAGCGGGCCGACGGGAGACACAGATACGCAGTATTTT. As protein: CSGPTGDTDTQYF.

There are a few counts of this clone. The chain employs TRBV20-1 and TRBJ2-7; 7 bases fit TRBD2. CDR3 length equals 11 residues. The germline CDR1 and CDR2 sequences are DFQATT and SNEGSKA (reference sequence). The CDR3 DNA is TGCGCCGGGAGGACTTCCTACGAGCAGTACTTC. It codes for CAGRTSYEQYF.